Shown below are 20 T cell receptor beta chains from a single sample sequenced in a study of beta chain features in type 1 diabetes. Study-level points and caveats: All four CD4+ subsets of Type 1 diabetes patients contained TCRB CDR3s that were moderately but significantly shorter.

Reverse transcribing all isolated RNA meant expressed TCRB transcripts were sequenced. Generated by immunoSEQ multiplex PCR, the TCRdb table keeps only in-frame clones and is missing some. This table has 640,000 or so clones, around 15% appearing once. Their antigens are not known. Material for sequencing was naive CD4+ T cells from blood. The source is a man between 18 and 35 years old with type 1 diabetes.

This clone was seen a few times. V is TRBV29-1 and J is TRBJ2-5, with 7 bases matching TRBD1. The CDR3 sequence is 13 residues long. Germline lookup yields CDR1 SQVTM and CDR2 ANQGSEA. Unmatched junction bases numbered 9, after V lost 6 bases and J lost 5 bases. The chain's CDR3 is CSVGLGGRETQYF. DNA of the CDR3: TGCAGCGTAGGTTTAGGGGGCCGGGAGACCCAGTACTTC.

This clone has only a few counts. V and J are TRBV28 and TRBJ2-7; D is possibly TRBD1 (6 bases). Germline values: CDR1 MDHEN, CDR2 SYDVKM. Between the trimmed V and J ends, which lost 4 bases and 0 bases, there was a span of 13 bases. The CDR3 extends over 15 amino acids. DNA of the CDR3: TGTGCCAGCAGTTCCCGGACAGCGCACTCCTACGAGCAGTACTTC. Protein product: CASSSRTAHSYEQYF. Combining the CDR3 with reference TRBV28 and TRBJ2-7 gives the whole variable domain DVKVTQSSRYLVKRTGEKVFLECVQDMDHENMFWYRQDPGLGLRLIYFSYDVKMKEKGDIPEGYSVSREKKERFSLILESASTNQTSMYLCASSSRTAHSYEQYFGPGTRLTVT.

As DNA, the CDR3 is TGTGCCAGCAGCAAGGCCCGGGCGGGGGAGACCCAGTACTTC. Translation: CASSKARAGETQYF. The chain is built from TRBV5-6 and TRBJ2-5; weak D call: TRBD2 (6 bases). Germline CDR1 is SGHDT and CDR2 is YYEEEE. The V gene lost 4 bases and the J gene lost 5 bases, with 15 bases spanning the gap. CDR3 length: 14 amino acids.

For the CDR3, the DNA is TGTGCTAGTGTTCTGGGACAGAACACTGAAGCTTTCTTT. It yields the protein CASVLGQNTEAFF. The chain recombines TRBV12-5 with TRBJ1-1; D possibly corresponds to TRBD1 (6 bases). The CDR3 totals 13 residues. V dropped 7 bases and J dropped 1 base, with 10 bases sitting between them. Germline values: CDR1 LGHNT, CDR2 FRNRAP.

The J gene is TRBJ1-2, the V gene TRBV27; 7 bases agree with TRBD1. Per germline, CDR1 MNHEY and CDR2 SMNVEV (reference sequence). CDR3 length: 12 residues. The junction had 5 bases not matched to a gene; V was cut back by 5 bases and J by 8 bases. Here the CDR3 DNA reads TGTGCCAGCAGTCCGCGACAGGGAGGCTACACCTTC. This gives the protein CASSPRQGGYTF.

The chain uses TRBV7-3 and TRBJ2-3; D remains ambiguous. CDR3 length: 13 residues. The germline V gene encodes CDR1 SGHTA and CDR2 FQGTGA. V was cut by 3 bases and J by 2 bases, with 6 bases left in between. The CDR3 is CASSFGFTDTQYF. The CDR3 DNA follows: TGTGCCAGCAGCTTTGGCTTCACAGATACGCAGTATTTT. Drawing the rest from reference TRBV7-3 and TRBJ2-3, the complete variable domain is GAGVSQTPSNKVTEKGKYVELRCDPISGHTALYWYRQSLGQGPEFLIYFQGTGAADDSGLPNDRFFAVRPEGSVSTLKIQRTERGDSAVYLCASSFGFTDTQYFGPGTRLTVL.

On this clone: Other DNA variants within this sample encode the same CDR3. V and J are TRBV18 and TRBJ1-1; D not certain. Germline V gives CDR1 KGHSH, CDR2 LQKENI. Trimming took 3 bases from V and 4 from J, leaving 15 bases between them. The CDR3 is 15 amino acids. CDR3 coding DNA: TGTGCCAGCTCACCTCCGGGTCAGTTGGGCACTGAAGCTTTCTTT. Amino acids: CASSPPGQLGTEAFF.

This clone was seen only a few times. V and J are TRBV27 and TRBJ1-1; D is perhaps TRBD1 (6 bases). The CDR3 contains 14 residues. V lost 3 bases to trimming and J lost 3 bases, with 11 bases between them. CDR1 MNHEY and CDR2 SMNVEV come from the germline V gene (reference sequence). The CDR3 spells CASSLRGGDTEAFF. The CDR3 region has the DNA TGTGCCAGCAGTTTGAGGGGGGGAGACACTGAAGCTTTCTTT.

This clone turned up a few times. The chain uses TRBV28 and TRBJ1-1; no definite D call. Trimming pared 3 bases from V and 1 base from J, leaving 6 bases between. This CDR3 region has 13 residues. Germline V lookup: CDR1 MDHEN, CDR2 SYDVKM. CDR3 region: CASSLLRNTEAFF. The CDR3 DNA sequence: TGTGCCAGCAGTTTGCTCAGGAACACTGAAGCTTTCTTT.

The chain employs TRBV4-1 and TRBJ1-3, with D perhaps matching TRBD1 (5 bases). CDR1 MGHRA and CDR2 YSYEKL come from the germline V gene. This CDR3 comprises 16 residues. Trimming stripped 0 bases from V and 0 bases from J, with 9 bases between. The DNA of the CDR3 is TGCGCCAGCAGCCAAGAAAGCCAGGGCTCTGGAAACACCATATATTTT. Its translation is CASSQESQGSGNTIYF.

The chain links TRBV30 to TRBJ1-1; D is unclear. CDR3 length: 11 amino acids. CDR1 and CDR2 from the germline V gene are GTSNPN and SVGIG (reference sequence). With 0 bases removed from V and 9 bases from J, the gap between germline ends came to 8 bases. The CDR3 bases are TGTGCCTGGAGTGTGACGGGCAAAGCTTTCTTT. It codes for CAWSVTGKAFF.

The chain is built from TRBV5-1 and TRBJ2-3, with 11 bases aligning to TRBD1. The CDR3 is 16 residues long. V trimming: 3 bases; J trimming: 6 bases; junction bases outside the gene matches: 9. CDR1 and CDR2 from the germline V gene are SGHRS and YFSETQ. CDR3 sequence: CASSSLGQGDSDTQYF. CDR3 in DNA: TGCGCCAGCAGCTCGCTGGGACAGGGGGACTCGGATACGCAGTATTTT.

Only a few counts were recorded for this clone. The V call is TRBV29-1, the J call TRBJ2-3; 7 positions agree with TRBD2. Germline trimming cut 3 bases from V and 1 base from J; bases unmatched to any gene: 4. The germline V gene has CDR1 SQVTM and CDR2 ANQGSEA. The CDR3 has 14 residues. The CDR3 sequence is CSVDSAGGTDTQYF. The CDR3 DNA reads TGCAGCGTTGATTCCGCGGGGGGCACAGATACGCAGTATTTT.

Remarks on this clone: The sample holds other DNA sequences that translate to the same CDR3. The CDR3 protein is CAWSVQGGETQYF. Here the CDR3 DNA reads TGTGCCTGGAGTGTCCAGGGAGGAGAGACCCAGTACTTC. The chain links TRBV30 to TRBJ2-5; D might be TRBD2 (6 bases). The V and J ends lost 0 bases and 4 bases respectively, with 9 bases between them. CDR1 is GTSNPN and CDR2 is SVGIG in the germline V gene (reference sequence). This CDR3 region has 13 residues.

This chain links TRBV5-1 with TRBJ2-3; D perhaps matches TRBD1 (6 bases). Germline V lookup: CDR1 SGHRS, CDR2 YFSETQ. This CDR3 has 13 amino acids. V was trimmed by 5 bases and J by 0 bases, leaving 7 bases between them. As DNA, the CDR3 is TGCGCCAGCAGAGACAGGAGCACAGATACGCAGTATTTT. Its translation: CASRDRSTDTQYF.

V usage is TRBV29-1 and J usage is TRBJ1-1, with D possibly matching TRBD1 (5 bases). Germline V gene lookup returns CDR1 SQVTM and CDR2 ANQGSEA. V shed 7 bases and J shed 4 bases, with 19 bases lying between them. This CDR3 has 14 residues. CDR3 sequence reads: CSARTGTDGTEAFF. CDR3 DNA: TGCAGCGCCCGAACCGGGACGGACGGCACTGAAGCTTTCTTT.

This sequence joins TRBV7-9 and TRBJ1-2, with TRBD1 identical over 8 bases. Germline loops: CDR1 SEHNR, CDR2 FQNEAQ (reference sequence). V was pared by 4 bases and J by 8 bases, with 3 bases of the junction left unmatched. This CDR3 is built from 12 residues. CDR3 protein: CASSYRGDGYTF. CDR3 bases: TGTGCCAGCAGCTACAGGGGGGACGGCTACACCTTC.

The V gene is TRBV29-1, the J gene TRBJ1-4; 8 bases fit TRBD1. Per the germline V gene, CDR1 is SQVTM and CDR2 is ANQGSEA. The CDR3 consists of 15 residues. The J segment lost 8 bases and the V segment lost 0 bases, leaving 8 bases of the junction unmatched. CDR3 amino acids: CSVEDPAGGREKLFF. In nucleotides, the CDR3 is TGCAGCGTTGAAGATCCAGCAGGGGGCAGGGAAAAACTGTTTTTT.

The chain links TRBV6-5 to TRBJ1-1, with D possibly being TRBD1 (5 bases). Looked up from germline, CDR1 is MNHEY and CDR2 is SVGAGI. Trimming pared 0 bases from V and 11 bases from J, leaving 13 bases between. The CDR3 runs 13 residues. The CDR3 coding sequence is TGTGCCAGCAGTTACTCGGGGCAGTTGGTGGCTTTCTTT. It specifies CASSYSGQLVAFF.

CDR3 loop: CASSLSGLGYNEQFF. The CDR3, as DNA: TGTGCCAGCAGTTTATCTGGGTTGGGCTACAATGAGCAGTTCTTC. The rearrangement joins TRBV28 to TRBJ2-1; D ambiguous. The CDR3 is made up of 15 amino acids. Germline lookup yields CDR1 MDHEN and CDR2 SYDVKM. Trimming shortened V by 1 base and J by 3 bases, and 10 bases separated the two germline ends.